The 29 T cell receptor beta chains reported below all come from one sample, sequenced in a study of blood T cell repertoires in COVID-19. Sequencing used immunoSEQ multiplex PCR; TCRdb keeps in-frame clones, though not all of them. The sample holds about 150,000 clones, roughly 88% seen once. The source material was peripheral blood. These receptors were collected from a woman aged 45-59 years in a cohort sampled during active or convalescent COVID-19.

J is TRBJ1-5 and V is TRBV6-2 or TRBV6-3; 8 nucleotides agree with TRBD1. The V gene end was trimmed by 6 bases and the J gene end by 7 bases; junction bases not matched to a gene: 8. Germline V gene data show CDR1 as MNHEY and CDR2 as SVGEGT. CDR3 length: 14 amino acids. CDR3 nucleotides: TGTGCCAGCAGCCGAGGGACAGGTGGGCAGCCCCAGCATTTT. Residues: CASSRGTGGQPQHF.

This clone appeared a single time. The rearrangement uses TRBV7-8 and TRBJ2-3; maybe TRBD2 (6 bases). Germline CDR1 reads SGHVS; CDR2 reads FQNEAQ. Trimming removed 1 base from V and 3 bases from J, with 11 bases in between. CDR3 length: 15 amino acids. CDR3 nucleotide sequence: TGTGCCAGCAGCTTAGGTCGGGGGTGGACAGATACGCAGTATTTT. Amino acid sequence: CASSLGRGWTDTQYF.

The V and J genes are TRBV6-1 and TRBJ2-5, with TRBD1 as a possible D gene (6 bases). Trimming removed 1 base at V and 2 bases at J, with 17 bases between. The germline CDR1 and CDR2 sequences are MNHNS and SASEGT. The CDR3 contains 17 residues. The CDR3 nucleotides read TGTGCCAGCAGTGAAGGACCCCCCAACACAGGGCAAGAGACCCAGTACTTC. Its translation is CASSEGPPNTGQETQYF.

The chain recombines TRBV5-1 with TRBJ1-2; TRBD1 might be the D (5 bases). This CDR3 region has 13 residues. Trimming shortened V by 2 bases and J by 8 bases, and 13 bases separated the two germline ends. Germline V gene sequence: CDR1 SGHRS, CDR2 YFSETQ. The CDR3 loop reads CASSLLQQEGYTF. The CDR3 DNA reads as TGCGCCAGCAGCTTATTACAACAGGAAGGCTACACCTTC.

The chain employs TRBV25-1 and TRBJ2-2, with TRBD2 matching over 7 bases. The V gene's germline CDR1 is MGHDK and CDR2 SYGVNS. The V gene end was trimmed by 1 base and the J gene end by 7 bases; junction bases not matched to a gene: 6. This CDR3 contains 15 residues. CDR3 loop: CASSEWGGRGGELFF. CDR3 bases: TGTGCCAGCAGTGAATGGGGGGGACGAGGCGGGGAGCTGTTTTTT.

In DNA form, the CDR3 reads TGTGCCAGCAGGGTTGAGGGACAGGGAAATTCACCCCTCCACTTT. Translation gives CASRVEGQGNSPLHF. The chain combines TRBV2 with TRBJ1-6; 9 nucleotides agree with TRBD1. With 6 bases clipped from V and 7 bases from J, the junction kept 7 bases outside the gene matches. Germline-derived CDR1 and CDR2 are SNHLY and FYNNEI. The CDR3 consists of 15 residues. Combining the CDR3 with reference TRBV2 and TRBJ1-6 gives the whole variable domain EPEVTQTPSHQVTQMGQEVILRCVPISNHLYFYWYRQILGQKVEFLVSFYNNEISEKSEIFDDQFSVERPDGSNFTLKIRSTKLEDSAMYFCASRVEGQGNSPLHFGNGTRLTVT.

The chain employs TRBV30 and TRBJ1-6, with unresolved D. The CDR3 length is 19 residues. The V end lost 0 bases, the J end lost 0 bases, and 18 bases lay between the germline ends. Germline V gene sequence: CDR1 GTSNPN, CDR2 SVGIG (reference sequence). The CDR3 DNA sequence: TGTGCCTGGAGTGTAGGACTGGGAGGCAGAAGCTCCTATAATTCACCCCTCCACTTT. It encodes CAWSVGLGGRSSYNSPLHF.

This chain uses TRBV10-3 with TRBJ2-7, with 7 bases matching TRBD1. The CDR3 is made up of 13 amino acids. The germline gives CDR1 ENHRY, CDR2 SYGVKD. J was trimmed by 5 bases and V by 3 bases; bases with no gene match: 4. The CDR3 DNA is TGTGCCATCAGTGACAGACAGGGCGACGAGCAGTACTTC. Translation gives CAISDRQGDEQYF.

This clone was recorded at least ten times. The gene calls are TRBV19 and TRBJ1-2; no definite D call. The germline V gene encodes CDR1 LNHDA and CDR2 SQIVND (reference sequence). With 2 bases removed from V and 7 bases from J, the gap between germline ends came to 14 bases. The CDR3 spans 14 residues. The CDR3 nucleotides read TGTGCCAGTAGTATAATGGGTCAGTCGGGTGGCTACACCTTC. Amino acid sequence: CASSIMGQSGGYTF.

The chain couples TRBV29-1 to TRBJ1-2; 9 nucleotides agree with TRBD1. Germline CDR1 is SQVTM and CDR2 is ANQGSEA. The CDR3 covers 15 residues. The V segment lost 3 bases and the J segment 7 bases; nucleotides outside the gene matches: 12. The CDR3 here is CSVDPGTGQVGGYTF. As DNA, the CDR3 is TGCAGCGTTGATCCCGGGACAGGGCAAGTAGGTGGCTACACCTTC. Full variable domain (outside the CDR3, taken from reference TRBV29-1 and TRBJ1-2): SAVISQKPSRDICQRGTSLTIQCQVDSQVTMMFWYRQQPGQSLTLIATANQGSEATYESGFVIDKFPISRPNLTFSTLTVSNMSPEDSSIYLCSVDPGTGQVGGYTFGSGTRLTVV.

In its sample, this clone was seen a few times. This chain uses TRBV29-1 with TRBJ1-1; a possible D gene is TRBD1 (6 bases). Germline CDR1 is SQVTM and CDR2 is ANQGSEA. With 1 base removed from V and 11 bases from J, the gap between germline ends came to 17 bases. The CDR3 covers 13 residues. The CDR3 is CSVEGTVDSRAFF. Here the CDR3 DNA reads TGCAGCGTTGAAGGGACAGTCGATAGTAGGGCTTTCTTT.

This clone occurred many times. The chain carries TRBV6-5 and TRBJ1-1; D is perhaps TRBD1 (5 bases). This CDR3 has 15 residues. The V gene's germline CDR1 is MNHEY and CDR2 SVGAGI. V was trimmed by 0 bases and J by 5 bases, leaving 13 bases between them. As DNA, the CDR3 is TGTGCCAGCAGTTACTCTCAGGGTGGAACGACTGAAGCTTTCTTT. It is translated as CASSYSQGGTTEAFF.

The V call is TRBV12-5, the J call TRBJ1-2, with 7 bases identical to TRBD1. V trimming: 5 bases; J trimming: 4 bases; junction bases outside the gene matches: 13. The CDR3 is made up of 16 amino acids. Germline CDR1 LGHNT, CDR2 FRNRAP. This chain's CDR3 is CASGAGTAKPSYGYTF. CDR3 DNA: TGTGCTAGTGGTGCCGGGACAGCAAAACCCAGCTATGGCTACACCTTC.

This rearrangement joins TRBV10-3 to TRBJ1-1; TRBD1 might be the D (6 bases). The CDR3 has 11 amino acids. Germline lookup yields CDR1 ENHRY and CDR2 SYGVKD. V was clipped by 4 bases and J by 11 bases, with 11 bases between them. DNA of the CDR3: TGTGCCATCAGTGCAGGGGCGGGCGCTTTCTTT. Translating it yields CAISAGAGAFF.

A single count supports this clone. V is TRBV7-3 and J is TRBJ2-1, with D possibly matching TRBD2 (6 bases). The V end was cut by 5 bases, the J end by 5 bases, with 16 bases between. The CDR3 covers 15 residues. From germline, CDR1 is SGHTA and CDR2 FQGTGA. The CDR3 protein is CASSPYHGTDNEQFF. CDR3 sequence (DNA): TGTGCCAGCAGCCCATACCACGGGACTGACAATGAGCAGTTCTTC.

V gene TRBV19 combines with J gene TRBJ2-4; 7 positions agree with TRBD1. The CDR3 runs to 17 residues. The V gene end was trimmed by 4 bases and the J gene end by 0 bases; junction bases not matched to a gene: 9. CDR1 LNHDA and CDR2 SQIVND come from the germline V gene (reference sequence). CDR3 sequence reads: CASSNTGTDIAKNIQYF. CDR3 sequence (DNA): TGTGCCAGTAGTAATACCGGGACAGACATAGCCAAAAACATTCAGTACTTC.

The CDR3 reads CATSRGASGHKETQYF. The CDR3 DNA reads as TGTGCCACCAGCAGAGGAGCATCAGGCCACAAAGAGACCCAGTACTTC. V gene TRBV15 combines with J gene TRBJ2-5; D is ambiguous. The CDR3 is made up of 16 amino acids. Trimming took 1 base from V and 3 from J, leaving 15 bases between them. Germline CDR1 is LNHNV and CDR2 is YYDKDF (reference sequence).

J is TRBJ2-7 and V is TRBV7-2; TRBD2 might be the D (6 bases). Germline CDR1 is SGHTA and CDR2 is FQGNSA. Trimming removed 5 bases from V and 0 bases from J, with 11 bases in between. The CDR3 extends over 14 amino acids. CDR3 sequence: CASSPGTLSYEQYF. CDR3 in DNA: TGTGCCAGCAGCCCCGGGACTCTCTCCTACGAGCAGTACTTC.

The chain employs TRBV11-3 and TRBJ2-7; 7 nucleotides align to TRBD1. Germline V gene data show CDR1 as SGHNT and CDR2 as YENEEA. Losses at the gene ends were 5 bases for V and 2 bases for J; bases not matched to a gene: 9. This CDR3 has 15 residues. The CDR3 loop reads CASSADREYPYEQYF. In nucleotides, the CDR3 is TGTGCCAGCAGCGCTGACAGGGAATACCCCTACGAGCAGTACTTC.

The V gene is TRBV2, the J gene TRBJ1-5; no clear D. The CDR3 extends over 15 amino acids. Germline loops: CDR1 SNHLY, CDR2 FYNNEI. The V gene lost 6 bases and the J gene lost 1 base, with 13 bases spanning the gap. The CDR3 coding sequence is TGTGCCAGCAGGGCGGGATCCGGGAGCAATCAGCCCCAGCATTTT. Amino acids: CASRAGSGSNQPQHF. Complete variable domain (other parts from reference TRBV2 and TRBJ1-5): EPEVTQTPSHQVTQMGQEVILRCVPISNHLYFYWYRQILGQKVEFLVSFYNNEISEKSEIFDDQFSVERPDGSNFTLKIRSTKLEDSAMYFCASRAGSGSNQPQHFGDGTRLSIL.

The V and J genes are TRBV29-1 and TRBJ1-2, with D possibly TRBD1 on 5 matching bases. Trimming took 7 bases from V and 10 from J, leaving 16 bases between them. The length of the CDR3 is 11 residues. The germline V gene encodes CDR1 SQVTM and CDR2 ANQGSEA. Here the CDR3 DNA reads TGCAGCGCGGGGTTAGACAGAAACTACACCTTC. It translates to CSAGLDRNYTF.

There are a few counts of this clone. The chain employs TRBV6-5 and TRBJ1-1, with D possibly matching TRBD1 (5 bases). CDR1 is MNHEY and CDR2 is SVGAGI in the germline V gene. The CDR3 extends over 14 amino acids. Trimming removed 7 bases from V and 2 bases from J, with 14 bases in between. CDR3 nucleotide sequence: TGTGCCAGCAAGCGGGGCCAGGTTAACACTGAAGCTTTCTTT. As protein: CASKRGQVNTEAFF.

DNA of the CDR3: TGTGCCAGCAGCGTTCGAACAGGCGCCGGGGAGCTGTTTTTT. Residues: CASSVRTGAGELFF. The chain employs TRBV3-1 (or the pseudogene TRBV3-2) and TRBJ2-2; TRBD1 might be the D (5 bases). Trimming took 5 bases from V and 6 from J, leaving 13 bases between them. Looked up from germline, CDR1 is LGHDT and CDR2 is YNNKEL (reference sequence). This CDR3 contains 14 residues.

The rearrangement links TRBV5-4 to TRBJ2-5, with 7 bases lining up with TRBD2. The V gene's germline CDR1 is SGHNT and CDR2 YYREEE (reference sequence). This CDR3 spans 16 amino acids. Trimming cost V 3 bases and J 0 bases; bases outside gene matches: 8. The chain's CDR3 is CASSYFGGGHQETQYF. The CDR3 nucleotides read TGTGCCAGCAGCTATTTCGGCGGGGGACACCAAGAGACCCAGTACTTC.

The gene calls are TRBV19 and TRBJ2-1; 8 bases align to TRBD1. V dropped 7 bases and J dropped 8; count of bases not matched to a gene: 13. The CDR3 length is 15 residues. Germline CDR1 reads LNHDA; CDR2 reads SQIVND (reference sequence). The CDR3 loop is CASTPLGQGSHEQFF. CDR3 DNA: TGTGCCAGTACCCCTCTCGGACAGGGTTCACATGAGCAGTTCTTC.

The CDR3 region is CASSSTLGKRGTRDTQYF. CDR3 DNA sequence: TGTGCCAGCAGCTCTACCCTGGGGAAGCGGGGAACAAGAGATACGCAGTATTTT. The chain uses TRBV7-2 and TRBJ2-3; 7 bases agree with TRBD2. The J segment lost 5 bases and the V segment lost 4 bases, leaving 18 bases of the junction unmatched. In germline, CDR1 is SGHTA, CDR2 FQGNSA. This CDR3 has 18 amino acids.

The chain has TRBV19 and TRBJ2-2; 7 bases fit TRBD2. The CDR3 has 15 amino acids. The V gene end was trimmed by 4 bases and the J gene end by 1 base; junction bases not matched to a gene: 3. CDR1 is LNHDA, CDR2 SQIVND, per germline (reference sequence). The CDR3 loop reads CASSSLAVNTGELFF. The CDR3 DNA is TGTGCCAGTAGTAGCCTAGCGGTGAACACCGGGGAGCTGTTTTTT.

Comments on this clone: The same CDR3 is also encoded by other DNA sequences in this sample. CDR3 sequence: CASSVDNGGTTDTQYF. As DNA, the CDR3 is TGTGCCAGCAGCGTAGACAATGGGGGGACCACAGATACGCAGTATTTT. V is TRBV9 and J is TRBJ2-3, with a tentative D call TRBD2 (6 bases). The V gene's germline CDR1 is SGDLS and CDR2 YYNGEE. Trimming left V 0 bases short and J 2 bases short, with 13 bases between. This CDR3 is 16 amino acids long.

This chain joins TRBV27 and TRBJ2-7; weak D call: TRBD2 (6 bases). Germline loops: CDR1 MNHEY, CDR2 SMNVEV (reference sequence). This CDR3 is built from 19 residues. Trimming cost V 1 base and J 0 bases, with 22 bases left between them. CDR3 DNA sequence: TGTGCCAGCAGTTTATATAGTCCGGAGGAGGGAGAGGGCTCCTACGAGCAGTACTTC. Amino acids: CASSLYSPEEGEGSYEQYF.